The 10 T cell receptor beta chains given below trace back to one sample, sequenced in a study of cytomegalovirus exposure and HLA in healthy donors. It was with 60 Vbeta and 13 Jbeta primers that the PCR ran. Method: immunoSEQ multiplex PCR; TCRdb's copy keeps in-frame clones and lacks some. The table shows 40,000 or so clones, with 90% occurring only once. Sequencing used PBMCs. These receptors all stem from a woman aged 18-29 years in good health and CMV-seronegative.

V and J are TRBV7-2 and TRBJ2-5; 10 nucleotides line up with TRBD2. Germline V CDR1 and CDR2: SGHTA, FQGNSA. This CDR3 comprises 16 residues. With V trimmed by 5 bases and J by 1 base, 7 bases remained unmatched. The CDR3 bases are TGTGCCAGCAGCCCTACCCGGACTAGCGGCCAAGAGACCCAGTACTTC. This codes for CASSPTRTSGQETQYF.

In its sample, this clone was seen a few times. The chain has TRBV27 and TRBJ1-5; no clear D. V lost 2 bases to trimming and J lost 2 bases, with 4 bases between them. In germline, CDR1 is MNHEY, CDR2 SMNVEV (reference sequence). This CDR3 comprises 13 residues. The CDR3 DNA sequence: TGTGCCAGCAGTTTAGCGGGCAATCAGCCCCAGCATTTT. Translation gives CASSLAGNQPQHF.

The table lists this clone with a few counts. CDR3 region: CASSTGQGYGGYTF. CDR3 coding DNA: TGCGCCAGCAGTACGGGACAGGGATATGGAGGCTACACCTTC. The genes are TRBV5-1 and TRBJ1-2; 9 bases line up with TRBD1. The CDR3 extends over 14 amino acids. Germline loops: CDR1 SGHRS, CDR2 YFSETQ. Unmatched junction bases numbered 10, after V lost 5 bases and J lost 8 bases.

The chain joins TRBV28 to TRBJ2-2, with 7 bases matching TRBD2. Germline values: CDR1 MDHEN, CDR2 SYDVKM. This CDR3 is built from 16 residues. V lost 7 bases to trimming and J lost 3 bases; unmatched junction nucleotides: 11. The CDR3 bases are TGTGCCAGCACTCCTCGGGGAGGGATGCACACCGGGGAGCTGTTTTTT. It encodes CASTPRGGMHTGELFF.

The CDR3 loop reads CAISTGTLNQPQHF. Here the CDR3 DNA reads TGTGCCATCAGTACCGGGACACTCAATCAGCCCCAGCATTTT. The J gene is TRBJ1-5, the V gene TRBV10-3; D possibly corresponds to TRBD1 (6 bases). V dropped 5 bases and J dropped 3 bases, with 11 bases sitting between them. The germline CDR1 and CDR2 sequences are ENHRY and SYGVKD. This CDR3 comprises 14 residues.

The J gene is TRBJ2-2, the V gene TRBV19, with 7 bases identical to TRBD2. CDR3 length equals 15 residues. CDR1 is LNHDA and CDR2 is SQIVND in the germline V gene (reference sequence). Trimming took 1 base from V and 4 from J; bases not matched to a gene: 3. CDR3 sequence reads: CASSIGGEGTGELFF. CDR3 DNA sequence: TGTGCCAGTAGTATAGGCGGGGAGGGCACCGGGGAGCTGTTTTTT.

The J gene is TRBJ1-6, the V gene TRBV5-4, with D perhaps TRBD1 (6 bases). The CDR3 runs 16 residues. V was cut by 0 bases and J by 6 bases, with 13 bases left in between. Germline values: CDR1 SGHNT, CDR2 YYREEE (reference sequence). This chain's CDR3 is CASSLEGGHPNSPLHF. The DNA for the CDR3 is TGTGCCAGCAGCTTGGAAGGGGGACACCCTAATTCACCCCTCCACTTT.

The chain couples TRBV19 to TRBJ2-2, with a tentative D call TRBD1 (6 bases). Germline-derived CDR1 and CDR2 are LNHDA and SQIVND (reference sequence). V was shortened by 4 bases and J by 7 bases, with 19 bases between the two germline ends. The CDR3 consists of 16 residues. CDR3 DNA sequence: TGTGCCAGTAGTAGATCACCGGGACAAAGACACGGGGAGCTGTTTTTT. Its protein is CASSRSPGQRHGELFF.

This clone was observed once. DNA for the CDR3: TGTGCCAGCAGTGACAGGAGGGAGGTGAGGGAGCAGTTCTTC. Encoded protein: CASSDRREVREQFF. V is TRBV6-1 and J is TRBJ2-1, with a tentative D call TRBD2 (6 bases). Germline V gene data show CDR1 as MNHNS and CDR2 as SASEGT. The CDR3 consists of 14 residues. V was cut by 3 bases and J by 10 bases, with 16 bases left in between.

Only a few counts were recorded for this clone. The rearrangement joins TRBV19 to TRBJ2-1; D is perhaps TRBD2 (6 bases). Trimming removed 5 bases from V and 6 bases from J, with 20 bases in between. The CDR3 is 16 amino acids. In germline, CDR1 is LNHDA, CDR2 SQIVND (reference sequence). The CDR3 sequence is CASSGRLDPGGNEQFF. Written as DNA, the CDR3 is TGTGCCAGTAGTGGGCGACTAGACCCGGGCGGCAATGAGCAGTTCTTC.